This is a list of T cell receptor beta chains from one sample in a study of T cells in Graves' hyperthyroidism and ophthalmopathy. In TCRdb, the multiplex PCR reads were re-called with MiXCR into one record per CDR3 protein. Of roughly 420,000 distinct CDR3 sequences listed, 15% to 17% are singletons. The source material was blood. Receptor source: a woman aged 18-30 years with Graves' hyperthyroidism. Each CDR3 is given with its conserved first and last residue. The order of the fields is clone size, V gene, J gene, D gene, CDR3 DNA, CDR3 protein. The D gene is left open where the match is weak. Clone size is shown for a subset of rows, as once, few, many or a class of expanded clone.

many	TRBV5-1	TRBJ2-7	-	TGCGCCAGCAGCAAGGGGGGGGCAGGGATGAGCTCCTACGAGCAGTACTTC	CASSKGGAGMSSYEQYF
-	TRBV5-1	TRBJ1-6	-	TGCGCCAGCAGCTTGGTCGGCAGAGATAATTCACCCCTCCACTTT	CASSLVGRDNSPLHF
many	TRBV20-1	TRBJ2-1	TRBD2	TGCAGTGCTAGAGATCCCCTAGCGGGAGGTTACAATGAGCAGTTCTTC	CSARDPLAGGYNEQFF
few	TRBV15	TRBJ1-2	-	TGTGCCACCAGCAGAGAGGCCGGAGTTGGCTACACCTTC	CATSREAGVGYTF
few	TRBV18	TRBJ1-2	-	TGTGCCAGCTCACCTCAGGACCTACTCCGGCCCTATGGCTACACCTTC	CASSPQDLLRPYGYTF
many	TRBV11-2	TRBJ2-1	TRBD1	TGTGCCAGCAGCCCGCCCGGGACAGGCTACAATGAGCAGTTCTTC	CASSPPGTGYNEQFF
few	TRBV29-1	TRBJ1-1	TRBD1	TGCAGCGTTGAAGGAGGGGGCAACACTGAAGCTTTCTTT	CSVEGGGNTEAFF
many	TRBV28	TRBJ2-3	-	TGTGCCAGCAAAGAGGCGGCAGATACGCAGTATTTT	CASKEAADTQYF
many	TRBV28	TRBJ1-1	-	TGTGCCAGCAGTTTCCCTCGGGTAAGGACAATCATGAACACTGAAGCTTTCTTT	CASSFPRVRTIMNTEAFF
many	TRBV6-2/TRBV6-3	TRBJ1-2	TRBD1	TGTGCCAGCAGGGACAGGGGGTACTATGGCTACACCTTC	CASRDRGYYGYTF
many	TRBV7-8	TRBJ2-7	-	TGTGCCAGCAGCTTGTCCGCGACCGAGCAGTACTTC	CASSLSATEQYF
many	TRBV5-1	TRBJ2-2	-	TGCGCCAGCAGCTCCTTCCTAGTCGCCGGGGAGCTGTTTTTT	CASSSFLVAGELFF
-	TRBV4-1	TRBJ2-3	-	TGCGCCAGCAGCCAAGGGACAGTTAGGAAAGATACGCAGTATTTT	CASSQGTVRKDTQYF
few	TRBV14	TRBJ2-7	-	TGTGCCAGCCAAAGCCGCGGTACGGGGCAGTACTTC	CASQSRGTGQYF
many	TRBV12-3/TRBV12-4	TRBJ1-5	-	TGTGCCAGCAGTTTTGGGGATGGCCAGCCCCAGCATTTT	CASSFGDGQPQHF
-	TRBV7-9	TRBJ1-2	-	TGTGCCAGCAACTCCCAAGGGGGAAGGAATGGCTACACCTTC	CASNSQGGRNGYTF
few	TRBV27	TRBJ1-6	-	TGTGCCAGCACCATACAGGGAGTACATTCACCCCTCCACTTT	CASTIQGVHSPLHF
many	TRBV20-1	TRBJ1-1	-	TGCAGTGCTGTTTACAGGGAGAGAACTGAAGCTTTCTTT	CSAVYRERTEAFF
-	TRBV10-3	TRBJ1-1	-	TGTGCCATCAGTGAGGCGGCAAATAGCATGAACACTGAAGCTTTCTTT	CAISEAANSMNTEAFF
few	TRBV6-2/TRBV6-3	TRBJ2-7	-	TGTGCCAGCAGCCCCGGGGGCCCCTCGGACGAGCAGTACTTC	CASSPGGPSDEQYF
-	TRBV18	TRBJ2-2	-	TGTGCCAGCTCACCTCCGGTCGGGGAGCTGTTTTTT	CASSPPVGELFF
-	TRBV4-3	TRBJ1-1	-	TGCGCCAGCAGCCAAGATCACAACACTGAAGCTTTCTTT	CASSQDHNTEAFF
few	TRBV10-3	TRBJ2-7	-	TGTGCCATCAGTGAAATTGGCGTAGAGCAGTACTTC	CAISEIGVEQYF
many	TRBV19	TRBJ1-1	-	TGTGCCAGTAGGGACAATTTAATGAACACTGAAGCTTTCTTT	CASRDNLMNTEAFF
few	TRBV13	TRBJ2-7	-	TGTGCCAGCAGCCGGGCGGAAAGGTACGAGCAGTACTTC	CASSRAERYEQYF
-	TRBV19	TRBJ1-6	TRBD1	TGTGCCAGCACGACTACCCGGACAGGGTACAAAGCCCTCCACTTT	CASTTTRTGYKALHF
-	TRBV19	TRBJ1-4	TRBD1	TGTGCCAGTAGTCTCCAGGGGGAAGCTAATGAAAAACTGTTTTTT	CASSLQGEANEKLFF
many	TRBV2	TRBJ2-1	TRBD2	TGTGCCATTACGACTAGCGGGGTGACCAATGAGCAGTTCTTC	CAITTSGVTNEQFF
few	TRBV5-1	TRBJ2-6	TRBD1	TGCGCCAGCGGGACAGGGTCTGTAGCTGGGGCCAACGTCCTGACTTTC	CASGTGSVAGANVLTF
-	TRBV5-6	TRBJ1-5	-	TGTGCCAGCAGCTTGCTGGGCAGTAGCAATCAGCCCCAGCATTTT	CASSLLGSSNQPQHF
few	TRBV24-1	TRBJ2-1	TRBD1	TGTGCCACCAGTGATCCAGGGGGACCTTCCTACAATGAGCAGTTCTTC	CATSDPGGPSYNEQFF
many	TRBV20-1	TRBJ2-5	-	TGCAGTGCTAGACCTTGGAACAGGGAGAGCCAAGAGACCCAGTACTTC	CSARPWNRESQETQYF
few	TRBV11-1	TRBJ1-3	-	TGTGCCAGCAGCGGGACCTCTGGAAACACCATATATTTT	CASSGTSGNTIYF
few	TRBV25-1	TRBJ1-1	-	TGTGCCAGCTATAGCGACGCTGAAGCTTTCTTT	CASYSDAEAFF
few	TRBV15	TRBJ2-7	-	TGTGCCACCAGCAGAGGGTCCTACGAGCAGTACTTC	CATSRGSYEQYF
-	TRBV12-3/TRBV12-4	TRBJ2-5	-	TGTGCCAGCAGTACCCAGGGTACCTGGGAGACCCAGTACTTC	CASSTQGTWETQYF
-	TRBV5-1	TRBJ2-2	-	TGCGCCAGCAGCTGGGTCGGGAGCGCGAACACCGGGGAGCTGTTTTTT	CASSWVGSANTGELFF
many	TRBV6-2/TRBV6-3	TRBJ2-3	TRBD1	TGTGCCAGCAGTCCGTGGGACAGCCGCTCAGGAGATACGCAGTATTTT	CASSPWDSRSGDTQYF
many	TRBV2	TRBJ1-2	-	TGTGCCAGCAGGTCAGGGGTTTCAAACTATGGCTACACCTTC	CASRSGVSNYGYTF